Presented here are 6 T cell receptor beta chains from one specimen sequenced in a study of blood T cell repertoires in COVID-19 (dated by TCRdb to 2019 to 2021). The library came from the immunoSEQ multiplex PCR assay. TCRdb limited this immuneACCESS table to in-frame rearrangements with V and J called. A share of clones is missing; checked studies link under half to unresolved V genes, and the rest is unexplained. A total of roughly 150,000 clones appear in this sample, about 85% of them only once. The top ten clones comprise less than 6.5% of the sample. The sample consisted of peripheral blood. All receptors come from a woman in her forties or fifties with COVID-19, enrolled during active disease.

The genes are TRBV2 and TRBJ2-1; D might be TRBD1 (6 bases). The V and J ends lost 4 bases and 0 bases respectively, with 10 bases between them. This CDR3 comprises 15 residues. CDR1 and CDR2 (germline): SNHLY, FYNNEI. The CDR3 reads CASSGTGSSYNEQFF. The CDR3 DNA is TGTGCCAGCAGTGGCACAGGGAGCTCCTACAATGAGCAGTTCTTC.

The gene calls are TRBV7-9 and TRBJ2-2, with 10 bases that match TRBD1. CDR1 SEHNR and CDR2 FQNEAQ come from the germline V gene (reference sequence). This CDR3 spans 16 amino acids. Unmatched junction bases numbered 7, after V lost 5 bases and J lost 4 bases. CDR3 DNA sequence: TGTGCCAGCAGCCTCTCCGGGACAGGGGTCACCGGGGAGCTGTTTTTT. As protein: CASSLSGTGVTGELFF.

This sequence joins TRBV30 and TRBJ1-2, with TRBD1 identical over 8 bases. From germline, CDR1 is GTSNPN and CDR2 SVGIG (reference sequence). Germline trimming cut 3 bases from V and 7 bases from J; bases unmatched to any gene: 10. CDR3 length: 14 amino acids. The CDR3 region is CAWSRTGGAGGYTF. For the CDR3, the DNA is TGTGCCTGGAGCCGAACAGGGGGGGCGGGTGGCTACACCTTC. Combining the CDR3 with reference TRBV30 and TRBJ1-2 gives the whole variable domain SQTIHQWPATLVQPVGSPLSLECTVEGTSNPNLYWYRQAAGRGLQLLFYSVGIGQISSEVPQNLSASRPQDRQFILSSKKLLLSDSGFYLCAWSRTGGAGGYTFGSGTRLTVV.

The J gene is TRBJ1-2, the V gene TRBV29-1; D may be TRBD1 (6 bases). Germline values: CDR1 SQVTM, CDR2 ANQGSEA. The V and J ends lost 7 bases and 6 bases respectively, with 12 bases between them. This CDR3 contains 11 residues. The CDR3 DNA is TGCAGCGGCCGACAGGAAAATGGCTACACCTTC. Translation gives CSGRQENGYTF.

J is TRBJ2-3 and V is TRBV27, with 11 bases fitting TRBD2. The trim removed 2 bases at V and 2 bases at J, leaving 6 bases unmatched. The CDR3 extends over 17 amino acids. Per the germline V gene, CDR1 is MNHEY and CDR2 is SMNVEV (reference sequence). Here the CDR3 reads CASSLVAGGPITDTQYF. In DNA form, the CDR3 reads TGTGCCAGCAGTTTAGTAGCGGGGGGGCCCATCACAGATACGCAGTATTTT.

This chain connects TRBV11-2 to TRBJ1-2; weak D call: TRBD1 (5 bases). The ends were cut back, 0 bases at V and 2 bases at J, with 13 bases in the middle. CDR3 length: 16 residues. Germline values: CDR1 SGHAT, CDR2 FQNNGV. This chain's CDR3 is CASSLEGREANYGYTF. CDR3 nucleotides: TGTGCCAGCAGCTTAGAGGGCAGGGAGGCCAACTATGGCTACACCTTC.